These 16 T cell receptor beta chains were all obtained from the same sample, sequenced in a study of blood T cells in healthy people across ages. Primed by a sample-barcoded 5' primer and a J-beta primer mix, a second PCR proceeded for about 6 to 11 cycles. MiXCR, applied by TCRdb to the 5' RACE reads, yields one record per CDR3 protein. The sample contains roughly 2 million distinct CDR3 sequences, just under 50% of which appear only once. Sequencing was carried out using blood. The receptors stem from a woman aged 40-49 years in good health.

V gene TRBV9 combines with J gene TRBJ2-1; TRBD2 matches 7 bases. V gave up 1 base and J gave up 5 bases; unmatched junction bases: 9. The germline gives CDR1 SGDLS, CDR2 YYNGEE. This CDR3 region has 16 residues. The DNA of the CDR3 is TGTGCCAGCAGCGTAAGGGAGGGTGGCTACAACAATGAGCAGTTCTTC. This sequence encodes CASSVREGGYNNEQFF.

V gene TRBV14 combines with J gene TRBJ2-5; D is ambiguous. The CDR3 contains 15 residues. Trimming removed 1 base at V and 1 base at J, with 10 bases between. From germline, CDR1 is SGHDN and CDR2 FVKESK. CDR3 DNA sequence: TGTGCCAGCAGCCAAGGGCGCAGGACCCAAGAGACCCAGTACTTC. As protein: CASSQGRRTQETQYF.

The chain has TRBV28 and TRBJ2-5; D call uncertain. The CDR3 runs to 15 residues. The V and J ends lost 4 bases and 5 bases respectively, with 17 bases between them. CDR1 and CDR2 from the germline V gene are MDHEN and SYDVKM. CDR3 coding DNA: TGTGCCAGCAGTTCCCCCTCGGACGGCAGGGAGACCCAGTACTTC. Translation gives CASSSPSDGRETQYF.

A few counts support this clonotype. J is TRBJ2-1 and V is TRBV2; TRBD2 matches 15 bases. The CDR3 loop spans 16 amino acids. Germline-derived CDR1 and CDR2 are SNHLY and FYNNEI. The V segment lost 7 bases and the J segment 7 bases; nucleotides outside the gene matches: 8. CDR3 DNA: TGTGCCAGCACCCCCGGACTAGCGGGGGGGGAGAATGAGCAGTTCTTC. This sequence encodes CASTPGLAGGENEQFF.

CDR3 in DNA: TGTGCCAGCAGCCCCCCGCGGAGGGGCGAAGCTTTCTTT. It yields the protein CASSPPRRGEAFF. The chain couples TRBV7-9 to TRBJ1-1; possible D gene TRBD1, 5 bases. CDR3 length equals 13 residues. The germline V and J ends were trimmed by 5 bases and 8 bases, with 15 bases remaining between them. CDR1 and CDR2 from the germline V gene are SEHNR and FQNEAQ (reference sequence).

V usage is TRBV7-6 and J usage is TRBJ2-7; D is perhaps TRBD1 (5 bases). V was shortened by 4 bases and J by 2 bases, with 12 bases between the two germline ends. Germline assignment: CDR1 SGHVS and CDR2 FNYEAQ. CDR3 length equals 14 residues. The CDR3 loop reads CASSSLGQAYEQYF. For the CDR3, the DNA is TGTGCCAGCAGCTCCCTGGGGCAGGCCTACGAGCAGTACTTC.

This clonotype was counted between two and nine times. The chain couples TRBV7-9 to TRBJ1-4, with TRBD1 matching over 10 bases. Looked up from germline, CDR1 is SEHNR and CDR2 is FQNEAQ (reference sequence). The CDR3 totals 14 residues. J lost 8 bases, V lost 6 bases, and 6 bases had no gene match. CDR3 region: CASSFGTGDEKLFF. DNA of the CDR3: TGTGCCAGCAGTTTTGGGACAGGGGACGAAAAACTGTTTTTT.

The CDR3 nucleotides are TGTGCCAGCAGCGTAGTTGGAGGGATTGAGCAGTTCTTC. It is translated as CASSVVGGIEQFF. The chain recombines TRBV9 with TRBJ2-1; D might be TRBD2 (6 bases). This CDR3 is 13 amino acids long. V lost 0 bases, J lost 9 bases, and 10 bases lay in between. From germline, CDR1 is SGDLS and CDR2 YYNGEE.

This clonotype showed up just once. CDR3 protein: CASSVPRGCEQFF. The DNA for the CDR3 is TGTGCCAGCAGTGTCCCGAGGGGCTGTGAGCAGTTCTTC. This rearrangement joins TRBV6-2 or TRBV6-3 to TRBJ2-1; D may match TRBD1 or TRBD2 (5 bases each). In germline, CDR1 is MNHEY, CDR2 SVGEGT. The CDR3 is made up of 13 amino acids. The V end was cut by 5 bases, the J end by 9 bases, with 14 bases between.

This clonotype was seen only a few times. The rearrangement uses TRBV24-1 and TRBJ1-5, with D possibly being TRBD1 (6 bases). Trimming removed 5 bases at V and 9 bases at J, with 16 bases between. The CDR3 spans 14 residues. Germline loops: CDR1 KGHDR, CDR2 SFDVKD. CDR3 sequence: CATSAQDGGAPQHF. CDR3 DNA sequence: TGTGCCACCAGTGCCCAGGACGGGGGGGCGCCCCAGCATTTT.

The J gene is TRBJ2-3, the V gene TRBV6-2 or TRBV6-3, with TRBD2 identical over 9 bases. Germline loops: CDR1 MNHEY, CDR2 SVGEGT. CDR3 length: 20 amino acids. The V segment lost 6 bases and the J segment 1 base; nucleotides outside the gene matches: 20. The CDR3 DNA reads TGTGCCAGCAGGGACAAACGCGGGGGGGCCCGTTTTGTCCGCACAGATACGCAGTATTTT. Protein sequence: CASRDKRGGARFVRTDTQYF.

The rearrangement uses TRBV9 and TRBJ1-1, with D unclear. From germline, CDR1 is SGDLS and CDR2 YYNGEE. V was clipped by 0 bases and J by 6 bases, with 15 bases between them. This CDR3 is 15 amino acids long. CDR3: CASSVGAVKEAEAFF. DNA of the CDR3: TGTGCCAGCAGCGTAGGAGCGGTGAAGGAGGCTGAAGCTTTCTTT.

The V and J genes are TRBV24-1 and TRBJ2-1; 10 bases are shared with TRBD1. Trimming at V came to 9 bases and at J to 6 bases, leaving 4 bases not matched to a gene. The germline CDR1 and CDR2 sequences are KGHDR and SFDVKD. The CDR3 covers 13 residues. CDR3: CATRDRGTNEQFF. CDR3 in DNA: TGTGCCACCCGGGACAGGGGTACCAATGAGCAGTTCTTC.

The chain combines TRBV6-5 with TRBJ1-1; a weak D match, TRBD1 (6 bases). The CDR3 runs 15 residues. The V gene's germline CDR1 is MNHEY and CDR2 SVGAGI. Trimming pared 2 bases from V and 1 base from J, leaving 11 bases between. This CDR3 reads CASSYGGHENTEAFF. The CDR3 coding sequence is TGTGCCAGCAGTTACGGGGGGCACGAGAACACTGAAGCTTTCTTT.

This clonotype was counted a few times. V is TRBV28 and J is TRBJ1-4; 7 bases are a match to TRBD1. Germline CDR1 is MDHEN and CDR2 is SYDVKM. This CDR3 contains 15 residues. V dropped 2 bases and J dropped 5; count of bases not matched to a gene: 5. The CDR3 spells CASSLSGRGNEKLFF. The CDR3 nucleotides are TGTGCCAGCAGTTTAAGCGGCAGGGGGAATGAAAAACTGTTTTTT.

This clonotype was observed a few times. The chain couples TRBV27 to TRBJ2-4; D is tentatively TRBD1 or TRBD2 (5 bases each). Trimming pared 2 bases from V and 13 bases from J, leaving 21 bases between. The germline V gene encodes CDR1 MNHEY and CDR2 SMNVEV (reference sequence). The CDR3 has 15 amino acids. CDR3 in DNA: TGTGCCAGCAGTTTACGGGGTGGGGGTCCGCGAGAGCAGTACTTC. Translation: CASSLRGGGPREQYF.